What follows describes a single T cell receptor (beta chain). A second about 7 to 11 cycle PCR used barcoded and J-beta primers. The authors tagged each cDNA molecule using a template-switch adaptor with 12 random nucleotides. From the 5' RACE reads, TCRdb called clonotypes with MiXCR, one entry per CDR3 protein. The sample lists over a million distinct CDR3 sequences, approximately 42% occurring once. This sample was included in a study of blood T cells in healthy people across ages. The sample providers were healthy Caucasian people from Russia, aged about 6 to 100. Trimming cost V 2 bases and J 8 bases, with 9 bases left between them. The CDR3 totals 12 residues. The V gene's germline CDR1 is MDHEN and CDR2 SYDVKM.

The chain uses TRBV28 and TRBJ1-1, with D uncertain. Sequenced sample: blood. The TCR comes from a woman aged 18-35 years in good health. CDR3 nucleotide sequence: TGTGCCAGCAGTTTAGGGCACGGGGAAGCTTTCTTT. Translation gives CASSLGHGEAFF. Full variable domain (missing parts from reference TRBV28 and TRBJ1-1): DVKVTQSSRYLVKRTGEKVFLECVQDMDHENMFWYRQDPGLGLRLIYFSYDVKMKEKGDIPEGYSVSREKKERFSLILESASTNQTSMYLCASSLGHGEAFFGQGTRLTVV.